The sequence of this T cell receptor (beta chain) was determined in a study of OX40 agonist ivuxolimab in advanced cancers. Study-wide background: A history of anti-PD-1, anti-PD-L1 or anti-CTLA-4 therapy was acceptable, and roughly 40% had some.

V was clipped by 4 bases and J by 4 bases; unmatched bases: 14. Germline CDR1 reads SGHDN; CDR2 reads FVKESK. The CDR3 covers 18 residues. Sequencing was performed with immunoSEQ multiplex PCR; in TCRdb, only in-frame clones are kept and a portion is missing. The data contain over 40,000 clones, roughly 86% of them singletons. The sequenced sample was CD4+ or CD8+ T cells sorted from blood, obtained in a trial of the OX40 agonist ivuxolimab. The chain links TRBV14 to TRBJ2-5; 11 nucleotides align to TRBD2. The TCR was taken from an adult with an advanced solid tumor such as melanoma, head and neck, liver or kidney cancer. CDR3 region: CASSPRPFSGGARETQYF. Written as DNA, the CDR3 is TGTGCCAGCAGCCCTCGACCCTTTAGCGGGGGGGCCCGAGAGACCCAGTACTTC.